The T cell receptor beta chain described here comes from a study of T cells after yellow fever vaccination. Study background: In the case of low-cell-number fractions, SMART-Seq v4 Ultra Low Input was used for preparation.

The germline gives CDR1 LNHDA, CDR2 SQIVND (reference sequence). The ends were cut back, 3 bases at V and 3 bases at J, with 15 bases in the middle. The CDR3 runs to 15 residues. The study made its TCR cDNA through 5'RACE template switching. That step introduced a universal primer site along with UMIs. TCRdb ran MiXCR on the 5' RACE reads and lists one entry per CDR3 protein. The sample comprises 75,000 to 100,000 distinct CDR3 sequences, under 9% of which are singletons, and about 15% rests with the top ten. Findings of the study overall: High-abundance clonotypes from the bulk population could contaminate FACS-sorted repertoires. Post-booster reappearance was seen for most primary-vaccination clones (roughly 97% CD4, around 91% CD8).

Sample: CD8+ T cells not binding an NS4B(214-222) dextramer, sorted from PBMCs, taken around 14 days after the first yellow fever vaccination. This chain joins TRBV19 and TRBJ2-7; D gene uncertain. This TCR derives from a man aged 18 to 35 who received the YFV17D yellow fever vaccine. The CDR3 DNA reads as TGTGCCAGTAGTATGGCGTCAGGAGCCTACTACGAGCAGTACTTC. It specifies CASSMASGAYYEQYF.